This TCR beta chain is drawn from a study of radiotherapy plus CTLA-4 blockade in lung cancer. Study-wide context: Disease control was seen in approximately 31% of patients, objective responses in 15% to 20%.

The CDR3 consists of 12 residues. Germline lookup yields CDR1 MNHEY and CDR2 SMNVEV (reference sequence). V lost 8 bases and J lost 4; bases outside the gene matches: 4. Measured with immunoSEQ multiplex PCR; TCRdb has only the in-frame clones, and not every one. The data hold tens of thousands of clones, with around three quarters observed a single time. The rearrangement uses TRBV27 and TRBJ1-2; 7 bases agree with TRBD1. The material sequenced was peripheral blood, taken from a patient treated with radiotherapy plus ipilimumab. The sequence was collected from a human donor with non-small cell lung cancer who had a complete response to radiotherapy plus ipilimumab. The CDR3: CASGRTGYGYTF. CDR3 DNA: TGTGCCAGCGGCCGGACAGGCTATGGCTACACCTTC.